The 14 T cell receptor beta chains given below trace back to one sample, sequenced in a study of blood T cells in healthy people across ages. A sample-barcoded 5' primer and a J-beta primer mix were used in a second PCR of roughly 7 to 11 cycles. In TCRdb, the 5' RACE reads were re-called with MiXCR into one record per CDR3 protein. This sample has 600,000 to 900,000 distinct CDR3 sequences, with around 25% found just once. The same specimen was also included in a second study, on T cells of mothers and their children.

The sequenced sample was blood. The receptors were gathered from a boy aged 5-17 years in good health.

The V and J genes are TRBV3-1 and TRBJ1-2, with D unresolved. Between the trimmed V and J ends, which lost 3 bases and 6 bases, there was a span of 17 bases. The CDR3 has 15 residues. CDR1 and CDR2 (germline): LGHDT, YNNKEL (reference sequence). The CDR3 nucleotides read TGTGCCAGCAGCCATCTATTCACGGGAGAAGATGGCTACACCTTC. Protein sequence: CASSHLFTGEDGYTF.

With respect to this clonotype: One end of the junction is discordant with germline, which a read error may explain. The chain uses TRBV9 and TRBJ1-4; a possible D gene is TRBD1 (5 bases). Germline V gene lookup returns CDR1 SGDLS and CDR2 YYNGEE. The CDR3 has 14 residues. CDR3 coding DNA: TGTGCCGGCAGCGAGGGGATTGCAGGGGAAAAACTGTTTTTT. This translates into CAGSEGIAGEKLFF.

The V gene is TRBV4-1, the J gene TRBJ2-5; 7 bases line up with TRBD2. Germline loops: CDR1 MGHRA, CDR2 YSYEKL. This CDR3 region has 17 residues. After removal of 0 bases from V and 2 bases from J, the junction contained 9 bases not matched to a gene. This CDR3 is CASSQEIGSGTQETQYF. The CDR3 DNA is TGCGCCAGCAGCCAAGAAATAGGAAGCGGGACTCAAGAGACCCAGTACTTC.

The chain has TRBV20-1 and TRBJ2-2; D may be TRBD1 (5 bases). CDR3 length: 15 amino acids. Trimming stripped 0 bases from V and 6 bases from J, with 14 bases between. Germline V gene data show CDR1 as DFQATT and CDR2 as SNEGSKA (reference sequence). The CDR3 loop reads CSARDRGRDSGELFF. The CDR3 DNA reads as TGCAGTGCTAGAGATCGCGGCAGGGATTCCGGGGAGCTGTTTTTT.

This clonotype was seen only a few times. The chain recombines TRBV5-1 with TRBJ2-5; TRBD2 aligns across 8 bases. CDR3 size: 13 residues. V gave up 6 bases and J gave up 3 bases; unmatched junction bases: 4. Germline CDR1 SGHRS, CDR2 YFSETQ. DNA for the CDR3: TGCGCCAGCACGGTAGCGGGGAAAGAGACCCAGTACTTC. This gives the protein CASTVAGKETQYF.

This rearrangement joins TRBV7-3 to TRBJ2-5; TRBD2 matches at 7 bases. CDR3 length: 15 amino acids. J gave up 3 bases and V 5 bases, and 9 bases lay outside the gene matches. The germline V gene encodes CDR1 SGHTA and CDR2 FQGTGA. This chain's CDR3 is CASSPSGLDKETQYF. CDR3 nucleotides: TGTGCCAGCAGCCCAAGTGGACTAGATAAAGAGACCCAGTACTTC.

This chain's CDR3 is CASSYPLRSGNTIYF. For the CDR3, the DNA is TGTGCCAGCAGTTACCCCCTACGCTCTGGAAACACCATATATTTT. The rearrangement links TRBV6-2 or TRBV6-3 to TRBJ1-3; no firm D call. Trimming left V 2 bases short and J 0 bases short, with 8 bases between. The germline CDR1 and CDR2 sequences are MNHEY and SVGEGT. CDR3 length: 15 residues.

This clonotype has more than one count but fewer than ten. CDR3 coding DNA: TGTGCCAGCAGTTTCGCTGGAGGGGGTGGTTCACCCCTCCACTTT. Its protein is CASSFAGGGGSPLHF. V and J are TRBV28 and TRBJ1-6, with a tentative D call TRBD1 (6 bases). Germline-derived CDR1 and CDR2 are MDHEN and SYDVKM. CDR3 length equals 15 residues. Trimming left V 3 bases short and J 9 bases short, with 15 bases between. The whole variable domain, filled in from reference TRBV28 and TRBJ1-6, reads DVKVTQSSRYLVKRTGEKVFLECVQDMDHENMFWYRQDPGLGLRLIYFSYDVKMKEKGDIPEGYSVSREKKERFSLILESASTNQTSMYLCASSFAGGGGSPLHFGNGTRLTVT.

The rearrangement uses TRBV19 and TRBJ2-7; weak D call: TRBD2 (5 bases). The germline V and J ends were trimmed by 4 bases and 7 bases, with 23 bases remaining between them. This CDR3 has 16 residues. Germline V CDR1 and CDR2: LNHDA, SQIVND (reference sequence). The CDR3 sequence is CASSNPLRATTGEQYF. CDR3 sequence (DNA): TGTGCCAGTAGTAACCCTTTACGGGCCACCACGGGGGAGCAGTACTTC.

This clonotype was detected only a few times. This chain connects TRBV29-1 to TRBJ2-5, with a possible D match to TRBD1 (6 bases). Germline-derived CDR1 and CDR2 are SQVTM and ANQGSEA. V lost 4 bases and J lost 0, with 12 bases in between. The CDR3 sequence is 14 residues long. The CDR3 region is CSVGGRGHQETQYF. CDR3 bases: TGCAGCGTTGGGGGCAGGGGACACCAAGAGACCCAGTACTTC.

This clonotype was counted between two and nine times. The rearrangement uses TRBV20-1 and TRBJ1-2, with a weak D call TRBD1 (5 bases). The V end was cut by 2 bases, the J end by 4 bases, with 14 bases between. The length of the CDR3 is 14 residues. Germline V lookup: CDR1 DFQATT, CDR2 SNEGSKA (reference sequence). The CDR3 region has the DNA TGCAGTGCTAGACCAGGGACTGAACTCTATGGCTACACCTTC. It yields the protein CSARPGTELYGYTF.

This clonotype was observed a handful of times. The CDR3 DNA reads as TGTGCCAGCAGCTCCTCCGGGCCCAATTATACGCAGTATTTT. Encoded protein: CASSSSGPNYTQYF. The chain recombines TRBV5-6 with TRBJ2-3; no reliable D call. The V gene's germline CDR1 is SGHDT and CDR2 YYEEEE. V was shortened by 3 bases and J by 7 bases, with 15 bases between the two germline ends. The CDR3 is made up of 14 amino acids.

The chain recombines TRBV12-3 or TRBV12-4 with TRBJ1-3; D call uncertain. V dropped 3 bases and J dropped 0 bases, with 9 bases sitting between them. CDR3 length: 15 residues. Here the CDR3 reads CASSFDGSSGNTIYF. As DNA, the CDR3 is TGTGCCAGCAGTTTCGACGGGAGCTCTGGAAACACCATATATTTT.

V and J are TRBV5-5 and TRBJ2-7; no definite D call. This CDR3 comprises 15 residues. Trimming took off 0 bases at V and 3 bases at J, with 13 bases between the two ends. CDR1 and CDR2 (germline): SGHKS, YYEKEE (reference sequence). The DNA of the CDR3 is TGTGCCAGCAGCTTGGGCGCGGCAGACGTCTACGAGCAGTACTTC. Protein sequence: CASSLGAADVYEQYF.